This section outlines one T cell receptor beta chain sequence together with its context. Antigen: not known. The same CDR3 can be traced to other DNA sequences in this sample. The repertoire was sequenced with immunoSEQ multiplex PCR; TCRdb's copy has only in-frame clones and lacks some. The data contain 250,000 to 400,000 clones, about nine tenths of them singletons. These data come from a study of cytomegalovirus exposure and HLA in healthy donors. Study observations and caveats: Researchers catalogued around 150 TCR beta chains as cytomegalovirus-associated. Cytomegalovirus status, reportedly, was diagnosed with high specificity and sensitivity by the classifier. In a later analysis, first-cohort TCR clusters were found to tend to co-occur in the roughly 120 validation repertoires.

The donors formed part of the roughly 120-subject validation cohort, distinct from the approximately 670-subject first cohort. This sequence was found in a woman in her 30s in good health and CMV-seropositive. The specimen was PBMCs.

The CDR3 DNA is TGCAGCGTTGAAGGGTATGGCTACACCTTC. Translation: CSVEGYGYTF. V is TRBV29-1 and J is TRBJ1-2; D is uncertain. The V gene lost 1 base and the J gene lost 5 bases, with 2 bases spanning the gap. From germline, CDR1 is SQVTM and CDR2 ANQGSEA. The CDR3 is made up of 10 amino acids.